A single sample gave rise to the 11 T cell receptor beta chains below, sequenced in a study of blood T cell repertoires in COVID-19. Produced via immunoSEQ multiplex PCR; TCRdb's table is partial and in-frame only. The profile covers around 700,000 clones, with about nine tenths appearing a single time and 0.2% to 0.3% taken by the ten largest. Sequenced sample: peripheral blood. Receptor source: a woman aged 18-29 years with acute or convalescent COVID-19.

This chain connects TRBV6-5 to TRBJ1-2; D is unclear. CDR1 and CDR2 from the germline V gene are MNHEY and SVGAGI. Trimming took 5 bases from V and 2 from J, leaving 12 bases between them. This CDR3 is built from 14 residues. The CDR3 protein is CASSPFGANYGYTF. CDR3 bases: TGTGCCAGCAGTCCCTTTGGAGCGAACTATGGCTACACCTTC.

This chain uses TRBV11-2 with TRBJ1-2, with D unresolved. Germline CDR1 SGHAT, CDR2 FQNNGV. This CDR3 contains 14 residues. Trimming pared 1 base from V and 2 bases from J, leaving 8 bases between. The CDR3 sequence: CASSLGHSNYGYTF. The CDR3 region has the DNA TGTGCCAGCAGCTTAGGTCACAGCAACTATGGCTACACCTTC.

The chain uses TRBV9 and TRBJ2-2, with D unresolved. The CDR3 contains 13 residues. Germline V gene lookup returns CDR1 SGDLS and CDR2 YYNGEE. V was pared by 0 bases and J by 5 bases, with 5 bases between. The DNA for the CDR3 is TGTGCCAGCAGCGTAGACGGGACCGGGGAGCTGTTTTTT. It is translated as CASSVDGTGELFF.

The rearrangement joins TRBV9 to TRBJ1-2, with D maybe TRBD1 (6 bases). V was pared by 0 bases and J by 14 bases, with 20 bases between. Germline CDR1 and CDR2: SGDLS and YYNGEE. This CDR3 is 14 amino acids long. CDR3 loop: CASSVASTGHVETF. The DNA of the CDR3 is TGTGCCAGCAGCGTAGCTAGCACAGGGCACGTGGAAACCTTC. The variable domain in full, with the rest retrieved from reference TRBV9 and TRBJ1-2, is DSGVTQTPKHLITATGQRVTLRCSPRSGDLSVYWYQQSLDQGLQFLIQYYNGEERAKGNILERFSAQQFPDLHSELNLSSLELGDSALYFCASSVASTGHVETFGSGTRLTVV.

The chain employs TRBV6-6 and TRBJ2-7, with 8 bases lining up with TRBD2. This CDR3 spans 15 amino acids. Per the germline V gene, CDR1 is MNHNY and CDR2 is SVGAGI (reference sequence). V gave up 4 bases and J gave up 1 base; unmatched junction bases: 6. CDR3 bases: TGTGCCAGCAGTTTCCGGGGGGGGGCTTCCTACGAGCAGTACTTC. Its translation: CASSFRGGASYEQYF.

A single count supports this clone. The chain has TRBV9 and TRBJ1-2, with 7 bases fitting TRBD1. Trimming took 3 bases from V and 4 from J; bases not matched to a gene: 9. CDR1 and CDR2 (germline): SGDLS, YYNGEE. CDR3 length: 15 residues. CDR3 sequence: CASSGEGTETYGYTF. The CDR3 DNA reads as TGTGCCAGCAGCGGGGAAGGGACAGAGACCTATGGCTACACCTTC.

The J gene is TRBJ2-7, the V gene TRBV5-1, with 7 positions matching TRBD2. Looked up from germline, CDR1 is SGHRS and CDR2 is YFSETQ. The trim removed 4 bases at V and 2 bases at J, leaving 9 bases unmatched. The CDR3 loop spans 15 amino acids. This chain's CDR3 is CASSTWEGWTYEQYF. The CDR3 DNA reads as TGCGCCAGCAGCACCTGGGAGGGGTGGACCTACGAGCAGTACTTC.

Concerning this clone: The final CDR3 position lacks the conserved phenylalanine or tryptophan, pointing to a likely read error. No DNA is shown, since the ends of the CDR3 on it are uncertain; the CDR3 is the one TCRdb lists. The J gene is TRBJ2-4, the V gene TRBV3-1 (or the pseudogene TRBV3-2); TRBD2 reflects the table's D call only, with no check against the DNA. Germline V gene lookup returns CDR1 LGHDT and CDR2 YNNKEL (reference sequence). The CDR3 is made up of 13 amino acids, end residues included. CDR3 protein: CASSPTSGGTGAV.

The chain combines TRBV4-3 with TRBJ2-1; tentatively, D is TRBD2 (6 bases). V was trimmed by 0 bases and J by 5 bases, leaving 14 bases between them. The V gene's germline CDR1 is LGHNA and CDR2 YSLEER. The CDR3 runs 16 residues. The CDR3 reads CASSQDSGVLNNEQFF. The CDR3, as DNA: TGCGCCAGCAGCCAAGATAGCGGTGTATTAAACAATGAGCAGTTCTTC.

J is TRBJ1-4 and V is TRBV18; 9 bases align to TRBD1. The V gene end was trimmed by 1 base and the J gene end by 3 bases; junction bases not matched to a gene: 12. This CDR3 region has 19 residues. The V gene's germline CDR1 is KGHSH and CDR2 LQKENI. CDR3: CASSPRRQGVAIANEKLFF. The CDR3, as DNA: TGTGCCAGCTCACCACGGAGACAGGGGGTGGCAATTGCTAATGAAAAACTGTTTTTT.

The chain employs TRBV21-1 and TRBJ1-2. TRBV21-1 is a documented pseudogene. This CDR3 contains 15 residues. Written as DNA, the CDR3 is TGTGCCAGCAGCAAAGTGCGGCGAAATAACTATGGCTACACCTTC. It yields the protein CASSKVRRNNYGYTF.